Following are 32 T cell receptor beta chains from one sample sequenced in a study of T cells expressing NK-cell markers. TCRdb reprocessed the 5' RACE reads, with one entry per CDR3 protein and no DNA. This repertoire includes 450,000 to 600,000 distinct CDR3 sequences. The sequenced sample was blood T cells: a sorted CD56 or NKG2C T cell subset, CD4+ or CD8+ T cells, or bulk PBMC T cells (not recorded which). These receptors all come from a man between 18 and 29 years old in good health.

This chain uses TRBV6-2 or TRBV6-3 with TRBJ2-1; the TCRdb call, TRBD1, lacks DNA for checking. CDR1 and CDR2 (germline): MNHEY, SVGEGT. CDR3 length: 17 residues. The CDR3 region is CASSYSSPQGVYNEQFF.

The chain carries TRBV12-3 or TRBV12-4 and TRBJ2-3; checking the TCRdb D call of TRBD2 is not possible without DNA. This CDR3 is built from 18 residues. The CDR3 sequence: CASSPKLGTAGSTDTQYF.

This sequence joins TRBV29-1 and TRBJ2-5; TCRdb names TRBD2, which stays unverified in the absence of DNA. The CDR3 consists of 13 residues. CDR1 is SQVTM, CDR2 ANQGSEA, per germline. CDR3 residues: CSVEGRLAKTQYF.

The chain couples TRBV24-1 to TRBJ2-1. Germline assignment: CDR1 KGHDR and CDR2 SFDVKD. The CDR3 covers 17 residues. The CDR3 region is CATSDPSLGKLYNEQFF.

The rearrangement links TRBV15 to TRBJ2-2; TCRdb's D call of TRBD2 is untestable without DNA. Germline V lookup: CDR1 LNHNV, CDR2 YYDKDF (reference sequence). This CDR3 comprises 16 residues. CDR3 region: CATSTPEGAGAGELFF.

The CDR3 sequence: CATSDDGTPQGVSETQYF. The V gene is TRBV24-1, the J gene TRBJ2-5; the TCRdb call, TRBD1, lacks DNA for checking. The CDR3 is made up of 18 amino acids. Germline V lookup: CDR1 KGHDR, CDR2 SFDVKD.

The genes are TRBV5-1 and TRBJ2-3; as DNA is missing, the TRBD2 call by TCRdb cannot be tested. Germline CDR1 reads SGHRS; CDR2 reads YFSETQ. The CDR3 covers 15 residues. CDR3 amino acids: CASSFRTSGRDTQYF.

This sequence joins TRBV4-3 and TRBJ1-2. Looked up from germline, CDR1 is LGHNA and CDR2 is YSLEER. The CDR3 length is 13 residues. Here the CDR3 reads CASSQGRPYGYTF.

This rearrangement joins TRBV12-3 or TRBV12-4 to TRBJ1-1; checking the TCRdb D call of TRBD1 is not possible without DNA. This CDR3 comprises 15 residues. CDR3: CASSFGAGMDTEAFF.

This rearrangement joins TRBV4-2 to TRBJ2-3; the D call from TCRdb, TRBD2, cannot be confirmed without DNA. The V gene's germline CDR1 is LGHNA and CDR2 YNFKEQ. This CDR3 region has 18 residues. Here the CDR3 reads CASSQGLAGEGYRDTQYF.

The CDR3 sequence is CASSLSQWAKGYNEQFF. The chain combines TRBV27 with TRBJ2-1. Germline V lookup: CDR1 MNHEY, CDR2 SMNVEV (reference sequence). The CDR3 is 17 residues long.

The gene calls are TRBV28 and TRBJ2-1; absent DNA, TCRdb's TRBD2 call cannot be checked. CDR1 is MDHEN, CDR2 SYDVKM, per germline. The CDR3 is made up of 18 amino acids. CDR3 protein: CASSSKTSGRAPYNEQFF.

The gene calls are TRBV5-1 and TRBJ2-1; the TCRdb D gene call, TRBD2, has no DNA to confirm it. The CDR3 length is 16 residues. CDR1 SGHRS and CDR2 YFSETQ come from the germline V gene. The CDR3 here is CASSLAARGSRDEQFF.

This chain uses TRBV29-1 with TRBJ2-2; absent DNA, TCRdb's TRBD1 call cannot be checked. Germline lookup yields CDR1 SQVTM and CDR2 ANQGSEA. The CDR3 consists of 16 residues. The CDR3 spells CSVVRSGTSFTGELFF.

The gene calls are TRBV20-1 and TRBJ1-1; TCRdb lists TRBD1, though no DNA is available to test this call. CDR3 length: 13 amino acids. CDR1 and CDR2 from the germline V gene are DFQATT and SNEGSKA (reference sequence). The CDR3 here is CRARGQDWTEAFF.

This chain joins TRBV10-3 and TRBJ2-4; the D gene TCRdb calls, TRBD1, cannot be checked with no DNA. Looked up from germline, CDR1 is ENHRY and CDR2 is SYGVKD. The CDR3 is made up of 14 amino acids. CDR3 residues: CAIGESEGANIQYF.

The V and J genes are TRBV10-3 and TRBJ2-1. The CDR3 loop spans 13 amino acids. Germline assignment: CDR1 ENHRY and CDR2 SYGVKD. This CDR3 is CAISESASNEQFF.

The chain has TRBV25-1 and TRBJ2-1; the D gene TCRdb calls, TRBD1, cannot be checked with no DNA. CDR1 and CDR2 (germline): MGHDK, SYGVNS. The CDR3 is made up of 13 amino acids. The CDR3 protein is CASRATGGREQFF.

This chain joins TRBV5-6 and TRBJ2-2; TCRdb reports TRBD1, a call that lacks DNA to check it against. Per germline, CDR1 SGHDT and CDR2 YYEEEE. The CDR3 totals 17 residues. The CDR3 loop reads CASSWGLRDSNTGELFF. The full variable domain, in which reference TRBV5-6 and TRBJ2-2 provide the parts outside the CDR3, is DAGVTQSPTHLIKTRGQQVTLRCSPKSGHDTVSWYQQALGQGPQFIFQYYEEEERQRGNFPDRFSGHQFPNYSSELNVNALLLGDSALYLCASSWGLRDSNTGELFFGEGSRLTVL.

The gene calls are TRBV12-3 or TRBV12-4 and TRBJ2-5; TCRdb's D gene call, TRBD1, goes unchecked for lack of DNA. The length of the CDR3 is 15 residues. CDR3 residues: CASSLDGTRRETQYF.

The chain employs TRBV28 and TRBJ1-2; the D call of TRBD1 rests on TCRdb alone, since no DNA is present to check it. The CDR3 length is 13 residues. The germline CDR1 and CDR2 sequences are MDHEN and SYDVKM. CDR3: CASSLDKDYGYTF.

This sequence joins TRBV11-2 and TRBJ2-5; TCRdb names TRBD1, which stays unverified in the absence of DNA. Germline CDR1 is SGHAT and CDR2 is FQNNGV. CDR3 size: 15 residues. This chain's CDR3 is CASSLDGTKEETQYF.

The chain combines TRBV4-1 with TRBJ2-1. This CDR3 region has 12 residues. Germline V gene data show CDR1 as MGHRA and CDR2 as YSYEKL. This CDR3 is CASSHEAGEQFF.

The chain links TRBV7-9 to TRBJ2-1; TCRdb calls TRBD1, which cannot be checked without DNA. Germline V gene data show CDR1 as SEHNR and CDR2 as FQNEAQ (reference sequence). CDR3 length equals 13 residues. This CDR3 reads CASSLVPVDEQFF.

This chain connects TRBV6-2 or TRBV6-3 to TRBJ1-4; the D gene TCRdb calls, TRBD1, cannot be checked with no DNA. The germline gives CDR1 MNHEY, CDR2 SVGEGT. The CDR3 spans 17 residues. CDR3 in amino acids: CASSPYPGRATNEKLFF.

The chain carries TRBV7-8 and TRBJ2-1; the TRBD2 assignment by TCRdb is unverifiable without DNA. Germline V lookup: CDR1 SGHVS, CDR2 FQNEAQ. The CDR3 has 17 residues. CDR3 sequence reads: CASSGIGTSGIYNEQFF.

This chain joins TRBV20-1 and TRBJ2-1; the TRBD1 assignment by TCRdb is unverifiable without DNA. The CDR3 is 13 residues long. The germline CDR1 and CDR2 sequences are DFQATT and SNEGSKA (reference sequence). The CDR3 reads CSAQGGAGNEQFF.

The V call is TRBV7-2, the J call TRBJ2-3. CDR3 length equals 15 residues. The germline V gene encodes CDR1 SGHTA and CDR2 FQGNSA. CDR3 amino acids: CASSLVAGYTDTQYF.

The chain combines TRBV5-5 with TRBJ2-5; TCRdb's assignment of TRBD1 cannot be checked, as there is no DNA. Germline loops: CDR1 SGHKS, CDR2 YYEKEE (reference sequence). This CDR3 is 14 amino acids long. The CDR3 loop reads CASSLGGALETQYF.

The genes are TRBV7-9 and TRBJ2-5; the D call of TRBD1 rests on TCRdb alone, since no DNA is present to check it. The germline V gene encodes CDR1 SEHNR and CDR2 FQNEAQ (reference sequence). CDR3 length: 14 amino acids. The CDR3 loop reads CASSFSGTTETQYF.

This chain links TRBV20-1 with TRBJ1-4; TCRdb's assignment of TRBD1 cannot be checked, as there is no DNA. The CDR3 is 14 amino acids. Germline-derived CDR1 and CDR2 are DFQATT and SNEGSKA (reference sequence). The CDR3: CSARDQGNNEKLFF.

The chain combines TRBV4-2 with TRBJ2-3; the D call from TCRdb, TRBD1, cannot be confirmed without DNA. Germline V lookup: CDR1 LGHNA, CDR2 YNFKEQ. This CDR3 comprises 14 residues. This CDR3 is CASSQGTYTDTQYF.